This T cell receptor beta chain was sequenced for a study of CXCR3-negative and CXCR3-positive naive CD8 T cells. Study-wide context: About 150 million TRB reads were obtained in total, which works out to about 1.5 +/- 0.3 million per library.

UMI-labeled 5' RACE TRB cDNA libraries were prepared from the cells. TCRdb derives one entry per CDR3 protein from the 5' RACE reads, leaving out DNA. The sample table includes 150,000 to 170,000 distinct CDR3 sequences. The CDR3 consists of 17 residues. Germline assignment: CDR1 MNHEY and CDR2 SMNVEV (reference sequence). On this clonotype: Antigen unknown.

Overall study findings and caveats: It was found that naive subsets had comparable surface CD5, and TCR strength was inferred from TRB CDR3 properties. Relative to CXCR3-negative naive cells, CXCR3-positive naive cells had more hydrophobic TRB CDR3s.

The origin of this receptor is a human donor in good health. Some clones in this sample may be carry-over from other donors' samples. The sample comprised naive CXCR3+ CD8+ T cells from blood. Subset: CD45RO-CCR7+CD27+CD95- naive CD8+ T cells expressing CXCR3 (TNR3+). The chain recombines TRBV27 with TRBJ2-6; TCRdb names TRBD1, which stays unverified in the absence of DNA. CDR3 loop: CASSRRGQSSGANVLTF.